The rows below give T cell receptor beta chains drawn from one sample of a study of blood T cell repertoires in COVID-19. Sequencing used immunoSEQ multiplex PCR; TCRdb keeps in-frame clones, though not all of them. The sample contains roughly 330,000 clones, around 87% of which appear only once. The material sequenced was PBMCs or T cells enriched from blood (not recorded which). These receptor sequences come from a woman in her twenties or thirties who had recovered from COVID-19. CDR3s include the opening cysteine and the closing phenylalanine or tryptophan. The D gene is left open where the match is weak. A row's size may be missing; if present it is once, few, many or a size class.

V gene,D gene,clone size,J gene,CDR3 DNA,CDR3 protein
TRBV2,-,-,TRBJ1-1,TGTGCCCCCATGGGGTCCTCAGGGCGAGGGAACACTGAAGCTTTCTTT,CAPMGSSGRGNTEAFF
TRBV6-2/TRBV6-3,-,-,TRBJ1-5,TGTGCCAGCAGCGCCAGTAATAGCAATCAGCCCCAGCATTTT,CASSASNSNQPQHF
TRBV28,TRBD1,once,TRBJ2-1,TGTGCCAGCTCCAGTTTCGCAGGGGGAAGGAATGAGCAGTTCTTC,CASSSFAGGRNEQFF
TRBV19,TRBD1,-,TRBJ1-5,TGTGCCAGTAGTGCCCGGGACAGGTACGGTCAGCCCCAGCATTTT,CASSARDRYGQPQHF
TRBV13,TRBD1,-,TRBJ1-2,TGTGCCAGCAGCCGTACAGGGGATGGCTACACCTTC,CASSRTGDGYTF
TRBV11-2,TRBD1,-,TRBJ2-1,TGTGCCAGCAGCTTACAGGGGGCCTACAATGAGCAGTTCTTC,CASSLQGAYNEQFF
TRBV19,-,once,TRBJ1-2,TGTGCCAGTAGTATAGCCTCTGGGGGAGGTGGCTATGGCTACACCTTC,CASSIASGGGGYGYTF
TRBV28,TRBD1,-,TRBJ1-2,TGTGCCAGCAGTTTCACATCCGGACAGGCCGAAGGCACCTTC,CASSFTSGQAEGTF
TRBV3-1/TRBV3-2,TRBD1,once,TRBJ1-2,TGTGCCAGCAGCCAAGAGGGGACAGGGGACGGCTACACCTTC,CASSQEGTGDGYTF
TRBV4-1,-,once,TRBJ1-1,TGCGCCAGCAGCTCCGGGAGGACACAGAACAACACTGAAGCTTTCTTT,CASSSGRTQNNTEAFF
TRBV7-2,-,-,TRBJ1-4,TGTGCCAGCAGCTTATTGGGGGCGCGTTTTGAAAAACTGTTTTTT,CASSLLGARFEKLFF
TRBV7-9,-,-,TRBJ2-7,TGTGCCAGCAGCTCCCAGGGGGAGCAGTACTTC,CASSSQGEQYF
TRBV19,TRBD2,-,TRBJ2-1,TGTGCCAGTAGTTCCCGACTAGCGGGGGGGCTGGGCAATGAGCAGTTCTTC,CASSSRLAGGLGNEQFF
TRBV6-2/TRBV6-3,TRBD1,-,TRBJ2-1,TGTGCCAGCAGTACGACAGGGAATGAGCAGTTCTTC,CASSTTGNEQFF
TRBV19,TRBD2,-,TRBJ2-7,TGTGCCAGTACCCCGGGAGGGGTCGGATACGAGCAGTACTTC,CASTPGGVGYEQYF
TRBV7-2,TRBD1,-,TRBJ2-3,TGTGCCGGCCGGGACAGGGTCACAGATACGCAGTATTTT,CAGRDRVTDTQYF
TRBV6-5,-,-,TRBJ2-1,TGTGCCAGCAGTTACGCAACGAGGAATGAGCAGTTCTTC,CASSYATRNEQFF
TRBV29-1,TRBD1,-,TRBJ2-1,TGCAGTGGTGGGGACAGGGTAAACTATGAGCAGTTCTTC,CSGGDRVNYEQFF
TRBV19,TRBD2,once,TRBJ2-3,TGTGCCAGTAGTACTCTCGGGGGGGCCGGCTCAGATACGCAGTATTTT,CASSTLGGAGSDTQYF
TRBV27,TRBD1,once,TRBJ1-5,TGTGCCAGCACCTCAAACAGGGGGACCCAGCATTTT,CASTSNRGTQHF
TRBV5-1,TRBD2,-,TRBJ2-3,TGCGCCAGCAGCTTGTCGGGACTAACCACAGATACGCAGTATTTT,CASSLSGLTTDTQYF